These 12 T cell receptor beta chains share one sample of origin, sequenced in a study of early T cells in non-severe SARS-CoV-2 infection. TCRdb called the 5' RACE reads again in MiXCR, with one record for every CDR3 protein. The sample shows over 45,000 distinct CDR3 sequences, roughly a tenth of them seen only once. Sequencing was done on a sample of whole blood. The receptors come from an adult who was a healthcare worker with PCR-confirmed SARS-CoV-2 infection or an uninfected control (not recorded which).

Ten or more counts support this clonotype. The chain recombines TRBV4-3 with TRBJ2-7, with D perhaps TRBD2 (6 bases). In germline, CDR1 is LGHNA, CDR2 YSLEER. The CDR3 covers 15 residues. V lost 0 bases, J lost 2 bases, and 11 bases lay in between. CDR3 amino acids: CASSQEFPGAYEQYF. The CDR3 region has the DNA TGCGCCAGCAGCCAAGAGTTTCCGGGGGCCTACGAGCAGTACTTC.

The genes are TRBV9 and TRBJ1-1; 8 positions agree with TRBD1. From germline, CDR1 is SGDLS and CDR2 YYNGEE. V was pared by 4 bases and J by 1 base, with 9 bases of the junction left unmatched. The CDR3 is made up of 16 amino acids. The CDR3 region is CASSPRGQEGNTEAFF. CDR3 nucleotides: TGTGCCAGCAGCCCCAGGGGGCAAGAAGGGAACACTGAAGCTTTCTTT.

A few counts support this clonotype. The CDR3 DNA reads TGCGCCAGCAGCCCCGGTTTTCGGACTAGCGGCACAGATACGCAGTATTTT. Amino acids: CASSPGFRTSGTDTQYF. The V and J genes are TRBV5-1 and TRBJ2-3; 9 nucleotides line up with TRBD2. The CDR3 covers 17 residues. Germline V gene data show CDR1 as SGHRS and CDR2 as YFSETQ. The ends lost 4 bases at V and 1 base at J; junction bases unmatched: 10.

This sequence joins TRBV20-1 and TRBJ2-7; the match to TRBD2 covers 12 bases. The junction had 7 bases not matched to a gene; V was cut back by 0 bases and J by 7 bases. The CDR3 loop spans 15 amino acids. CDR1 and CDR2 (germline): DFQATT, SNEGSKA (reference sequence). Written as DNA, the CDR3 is TGCAGTGCTAGAGATCCCGCTAGCGGGAGGGTTGAGCAGTACTTC. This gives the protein CSARDPASGRVEQYF.

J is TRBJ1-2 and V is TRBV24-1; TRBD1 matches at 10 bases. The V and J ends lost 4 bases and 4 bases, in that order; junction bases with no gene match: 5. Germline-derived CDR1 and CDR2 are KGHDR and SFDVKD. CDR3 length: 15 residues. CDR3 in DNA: TGTGCCACCAGTGACTCAGGACAGGGGGGCTATGGCTACACCTTC. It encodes CATSDSGQGGYGYTF.

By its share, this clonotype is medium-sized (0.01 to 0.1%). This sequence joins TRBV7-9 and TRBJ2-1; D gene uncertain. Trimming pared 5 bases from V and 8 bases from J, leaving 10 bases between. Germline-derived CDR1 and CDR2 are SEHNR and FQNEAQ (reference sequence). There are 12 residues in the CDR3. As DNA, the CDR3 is TGTGCCAGCAGCAATACAGTGGATGAGCAGTTCTTC. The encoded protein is CASSNTVDEQFF.

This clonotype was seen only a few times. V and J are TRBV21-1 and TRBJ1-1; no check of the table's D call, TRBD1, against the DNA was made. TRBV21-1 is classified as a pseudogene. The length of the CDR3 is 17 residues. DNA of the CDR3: TGTGCCAGCAGGCCCAGGACAGAAAGTTGGCGCCTAATTGAAGCTTTCTTT. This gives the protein CASRPRTESWRLIEAFF.

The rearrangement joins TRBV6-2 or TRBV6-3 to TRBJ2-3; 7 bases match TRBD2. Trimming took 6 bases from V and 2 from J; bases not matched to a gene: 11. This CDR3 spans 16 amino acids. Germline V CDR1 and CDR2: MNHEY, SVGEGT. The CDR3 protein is CASSHGAGVSTDTQYF. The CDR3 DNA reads TGTGCCAGCAGCCACGGGGCGGGAGTATCCACAGATACGCAGTATTTT.

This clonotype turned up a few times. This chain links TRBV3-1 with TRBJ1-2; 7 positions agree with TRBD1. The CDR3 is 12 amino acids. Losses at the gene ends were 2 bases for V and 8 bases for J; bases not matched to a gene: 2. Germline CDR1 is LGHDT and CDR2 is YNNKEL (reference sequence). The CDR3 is CASSQNRGGYTF. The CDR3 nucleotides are TGTGCCAGCAGCCAAAACAGGGGCGGCTACACCTTC.

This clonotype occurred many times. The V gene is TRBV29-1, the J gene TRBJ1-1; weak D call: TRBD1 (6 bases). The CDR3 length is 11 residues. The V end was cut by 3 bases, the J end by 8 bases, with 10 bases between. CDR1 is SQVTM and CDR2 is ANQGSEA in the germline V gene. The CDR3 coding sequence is TGCAGCGTTGATATGGGACACGAAGCTTTCTTT. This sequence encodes CSVDMGHEAFF.

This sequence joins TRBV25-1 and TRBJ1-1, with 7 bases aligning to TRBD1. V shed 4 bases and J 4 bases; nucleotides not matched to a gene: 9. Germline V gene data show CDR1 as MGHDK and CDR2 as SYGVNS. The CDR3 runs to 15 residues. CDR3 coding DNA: TGTGCCAGCAGTGTACGACAGGGAGTATTCACTGAAGCTTTCTTT. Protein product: CASSVRQGVFTEAFF.

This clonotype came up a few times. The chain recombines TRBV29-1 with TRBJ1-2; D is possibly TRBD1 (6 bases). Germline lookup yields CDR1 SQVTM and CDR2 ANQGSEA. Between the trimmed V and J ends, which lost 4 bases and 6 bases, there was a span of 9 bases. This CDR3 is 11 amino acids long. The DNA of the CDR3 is TGCAGCGTTGGAGAGGGGGATGGCTACACCTTC. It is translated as CSVGEGDGYTF.